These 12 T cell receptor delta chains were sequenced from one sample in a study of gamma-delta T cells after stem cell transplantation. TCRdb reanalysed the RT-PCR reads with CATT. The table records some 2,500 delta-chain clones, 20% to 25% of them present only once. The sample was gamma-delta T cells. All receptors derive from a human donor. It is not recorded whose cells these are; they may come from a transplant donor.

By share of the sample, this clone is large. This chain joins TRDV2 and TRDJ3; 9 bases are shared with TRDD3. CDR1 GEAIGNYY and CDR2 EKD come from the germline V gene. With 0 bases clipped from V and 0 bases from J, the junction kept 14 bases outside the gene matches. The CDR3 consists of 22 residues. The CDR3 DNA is TGTGCCTGTGACACCCCACCTACTGGGGGACCCCTAAGCTCCTGGGACACCCGACAGATGTTTTTC. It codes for CACDTPPTGGPLSSWDTRQMFF.

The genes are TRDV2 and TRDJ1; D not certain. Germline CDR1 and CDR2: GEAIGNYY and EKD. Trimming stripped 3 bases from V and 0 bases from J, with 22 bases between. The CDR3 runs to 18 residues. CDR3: CACDRGLEDHPDTDKLIF. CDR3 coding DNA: TGTGCCTGTGACCGCGGACTAGAGGATCACCCGGACACCGATAAACTCATCTTT.

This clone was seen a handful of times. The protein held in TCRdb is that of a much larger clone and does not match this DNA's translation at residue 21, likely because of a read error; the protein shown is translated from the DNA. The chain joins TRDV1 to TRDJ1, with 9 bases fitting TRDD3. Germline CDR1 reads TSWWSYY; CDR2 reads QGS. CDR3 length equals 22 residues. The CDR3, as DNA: TGTGCTCTTGGGGTCACTGTTAGGTACTGGGGGACTGACGAAAATGAAAAGCAAAAACTCACCTTT. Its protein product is CALGVTVRYWGTDENEKQKLTF.

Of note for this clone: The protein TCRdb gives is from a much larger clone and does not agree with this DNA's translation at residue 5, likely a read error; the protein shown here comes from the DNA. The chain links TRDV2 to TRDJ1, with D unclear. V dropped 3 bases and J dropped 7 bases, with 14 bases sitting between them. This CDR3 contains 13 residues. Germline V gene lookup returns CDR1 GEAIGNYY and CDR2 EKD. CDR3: CACDAERDGKLIF. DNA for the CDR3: TGTGCCTGTGACGCCGAACGGGACGGTAAACTCATCTTT.

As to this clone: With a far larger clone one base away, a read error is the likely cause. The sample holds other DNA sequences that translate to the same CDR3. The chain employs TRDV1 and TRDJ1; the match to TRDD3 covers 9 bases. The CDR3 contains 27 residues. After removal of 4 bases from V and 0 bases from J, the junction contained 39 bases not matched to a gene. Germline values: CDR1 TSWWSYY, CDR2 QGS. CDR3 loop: CALGAKAGPTFPSVQYPGGLYTDKLIF. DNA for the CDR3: TGTGCTCTTGGGGCAAAAGCTGGGCCGACCTTCCCTTCCGTCCAATACCCTGGGGGATTATACACCGATAAACTCATCTTT.

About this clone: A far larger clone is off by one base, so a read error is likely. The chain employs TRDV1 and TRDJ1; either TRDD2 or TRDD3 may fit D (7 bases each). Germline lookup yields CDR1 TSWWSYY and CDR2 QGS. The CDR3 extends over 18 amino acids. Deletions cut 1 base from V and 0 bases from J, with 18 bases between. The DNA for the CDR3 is TGTGCTCTTGGGGAACGGCCCTTCCTGGGGGTCAACACCGATAAACTCATCTTT. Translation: CALGERPFLGVNTDKLIF.

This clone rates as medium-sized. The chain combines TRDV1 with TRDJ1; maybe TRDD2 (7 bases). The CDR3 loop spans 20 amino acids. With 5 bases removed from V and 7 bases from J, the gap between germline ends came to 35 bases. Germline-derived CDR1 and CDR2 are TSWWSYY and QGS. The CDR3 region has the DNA TGTGCTCTTGGGCCACCCCTTCCTTTGACCGGTACTGGGTTACCGGGTAAACTCATCTTT. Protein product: CALGPPLPLTGTGLPGKLIF.

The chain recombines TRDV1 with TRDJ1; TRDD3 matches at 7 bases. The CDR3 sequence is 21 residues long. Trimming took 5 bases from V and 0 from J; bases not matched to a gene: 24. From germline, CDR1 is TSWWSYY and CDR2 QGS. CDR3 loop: CALGNGVGWRKGDKYTDKLIF. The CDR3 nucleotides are TGTGCTCTTGGGAACGGGGTAGGTTGGCGGAAAGGGGATAAGTACACCGATAAACTCATCTTT.

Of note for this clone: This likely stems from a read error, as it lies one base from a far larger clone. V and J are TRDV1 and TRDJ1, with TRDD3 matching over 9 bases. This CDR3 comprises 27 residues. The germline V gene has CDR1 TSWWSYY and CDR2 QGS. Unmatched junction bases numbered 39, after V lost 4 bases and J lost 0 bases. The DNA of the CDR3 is TGTGCTCTTGGGGCAAAAGCCGGGCCGACCTTCCCTTCCGTCCAATACCCTGGGGGATTACACACCGATAAACTCATCTTT. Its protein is CALGAKAGPTFPSVQYPGGLHTDKLIF.

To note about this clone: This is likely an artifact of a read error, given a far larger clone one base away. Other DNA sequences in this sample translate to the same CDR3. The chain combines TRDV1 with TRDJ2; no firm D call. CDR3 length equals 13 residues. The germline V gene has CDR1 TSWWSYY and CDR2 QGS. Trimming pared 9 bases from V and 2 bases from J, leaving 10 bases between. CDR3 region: CALATGLTAQLFF. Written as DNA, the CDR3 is TGTGCTCTGGCAACAGGGTTGACAGCACAACTCTTCTTT.

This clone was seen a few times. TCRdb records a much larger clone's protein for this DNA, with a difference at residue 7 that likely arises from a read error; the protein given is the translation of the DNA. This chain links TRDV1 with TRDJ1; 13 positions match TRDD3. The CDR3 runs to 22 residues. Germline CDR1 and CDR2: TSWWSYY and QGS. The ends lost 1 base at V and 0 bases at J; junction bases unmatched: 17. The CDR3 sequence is CALGEPLYGGYWGIRYTDKLIF. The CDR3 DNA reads TGTGCTCTTGGGGAACCCCTCTACGGGGGTTACTGGGGGATACGGTACACCGATAAACTCATCTTT.

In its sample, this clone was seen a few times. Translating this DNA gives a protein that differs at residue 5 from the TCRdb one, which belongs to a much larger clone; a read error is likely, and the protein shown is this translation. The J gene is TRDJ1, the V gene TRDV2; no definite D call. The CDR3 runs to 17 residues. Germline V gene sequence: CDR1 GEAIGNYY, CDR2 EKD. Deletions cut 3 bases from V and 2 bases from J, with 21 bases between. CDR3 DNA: TGTGCCTGTGACCTGGCCCCCCGCAGAAGTCGGACCGATAAACTCATCTTT. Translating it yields CACDLAPRRSRTDKLIF.